This TCR beta chain was sequenced in a study of post-analysis software for immune sequencing data. Findings of the study overall: TRBV segments more frequent in patients than in controls numbered five and included TRBV5-6, TRBV5-1 and TRBV20-1.

Unique molecular identifiers were present in the TCR beta cDNA libraries. TCRdb re-derived calls from the PCR reads in MiXCR, one entry per CDR3 protein. The profile shows about 560,000 distinct CDR3 sequences, about 44% of them singletons. A note on this clonotype: The antigen is not known.

Trimming took 9 bases from V and 8 from J, leaving 19 bases between them. CDR3 length equals 13 residues. Germline CDR1 and CDR2: MNHNS and SASEGT. V gene TRBV6-1 combines with J gene TRBJ1-2, with TRBD1 as a possible D gene (6 bases). The receptor's source is a girl under 18 with multiple sclerosis. Sequenced: blood. CDR3 bases: TGTGCCAGTGATCTGGGGGCCGGAGGCGGCTACACCTTC. The encoded protein is CASDLGAGGGYTF.